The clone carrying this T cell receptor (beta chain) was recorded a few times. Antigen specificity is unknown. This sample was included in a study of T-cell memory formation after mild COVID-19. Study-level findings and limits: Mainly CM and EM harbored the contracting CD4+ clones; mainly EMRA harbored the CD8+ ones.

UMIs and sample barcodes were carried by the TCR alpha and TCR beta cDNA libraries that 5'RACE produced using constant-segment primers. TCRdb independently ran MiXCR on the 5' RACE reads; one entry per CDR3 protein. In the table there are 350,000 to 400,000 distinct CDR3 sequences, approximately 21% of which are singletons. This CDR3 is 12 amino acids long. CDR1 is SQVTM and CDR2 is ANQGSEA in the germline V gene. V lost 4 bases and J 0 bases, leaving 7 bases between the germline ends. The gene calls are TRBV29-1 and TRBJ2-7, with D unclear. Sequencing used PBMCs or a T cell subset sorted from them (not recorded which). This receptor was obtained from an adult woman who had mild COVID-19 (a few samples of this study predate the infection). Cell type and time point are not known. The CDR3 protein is CSVVVSSYEQYF. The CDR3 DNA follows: TGCAGCGTTGTGGTCAGCTCCTACGAGCAGTACTTC.